This entry lists 9 T cell receptor beta chains sequenced from one sample in a study of blood T cells in healthy people across ages. A J-beta primer mix and a sample-barcoded 5' primer were used in a second PCR of about 6 to 12 cycles. TCRdb re-analysed the 5' RACE reads in MiXCR, keeping a single row per CDR3 protein. The sample yields about 1,800,000 distinct CDR3 sequences, approximately 30% seen once. Sequences were obtained from blood. All receptors come from a woman in her twenties or thirties in good health.

This clonotype was detected a few times. The V call is TRBV7-9, the J call TRBJ2-1; no reliable D call. Trimming pared 0 bases from V and 4 bases from J, leaving 13 bases between. This CDR3 comprises 16 residues. Germline lookup yields CDR1 SEHNR and CDR2 FQNEAQ (reference sequence). This chain's CDR3 is CASSLAQQPGYNEQFF. CDR3 nucleotides: TGTGCCAGCAGCTTAGCGCAACAGCCTGGGTACAATGAGCAGTTCTTC. Complete variable domain (other parts from reference TRBV7-9 and TRBJ2-1): DTGVSQNPRHKITKRGQNVTFRCDPISEHNRLYWYRQTLGQGPEFLTYFQNEAQLEKSRLLSDRFSAERPKGSFSTLEIQRTEQGDSAMYLCASSLAQQPGYNEQFFGPGTRLTVL.

The chain employs TRBV21-1 and TRBJ1-5; the table's D call of TRBD1 was not tested on the DNA. TRBV21-1 is shown as a pseudogene. The CDR3 loop spans 18 amino acids. The CDR3 sequence: CASSKAKWCDRGLQPQHF. CDR3 DNA sequence: TGTGCCAGCAGCAAAGCAAAGTGGTGCGACAGGGGGCTTCAGCCCCAGCATTTT.

In DNA, the CDR3 is TGTGCCAGCAGTTTAAGAGTAACAGCAGATACGCAGTATTTT. Protein: CASSLRVTADTQYF. The rearrangement links TRBV12-3 or TRBV12-4 to TRBJ2-3; D remains unclear. V dropped 2 bases and J dropped 4 bases, with 10 bases sitting between them. CDR3 length: 14 residues.

The chain joins TRBV2 to TRBJ2-4; D possibly corresponds to TRBD1 (6 bases). The CDR3 has 15 residues. Trimming shortened V by 6 bases and J by 9 bases, and 21 bases separated the two germline ends. Germline V gene sequence: CDR1 SNHLY, CDR2 FYNNEI. The CDR3 DNA follows: TGTGCCAGCAGCGCCGGACAGCCATTGGGAAGCATTCAGTACTTC. Translation gives CASSAGQPLGSIQYF. The complete variable domain, with remaining parts taken from reference TRBV2 and TRBJ2-4, reads EPEVTQTPSHQVTQMGQEVILRCVPISNHLYFYWYRQILGQKVEFLVSFYNNEISEKSEIFDDQFSVERPDGSNFTLKIRSTKLEDSAMYFCASSAGQPLGSIQYFGAGTRLSVL.

The chain employs TRBV18 and TRBJ1-1; D is unresolved. The germline CDR1 and CDR2 sequences are KGHSH and LQKENI. The CDR3 has 15 amino acids. The germline V and J ends were trimmed by 3 bases and 1 base, with 12 bases remaining between them. DNA of the CDR3: TGTGCCAGCTCACCGGGTGGCATCGCGAACACTGAAGCTTTCTTT. It encodes CASSPGGIANTEAFF.

The gene calls are TRBV2 and TRBJ2-1; 9 nucleotides agree with TRBD2. The J call is uncertain, as TRBJ2-7 better fits the DNA end. Germline-derived CDR1 and CDR2 are SNHLY and FYNNEI. The CDR3 loop spans 15 amino acids. CDR3 sequence (DNA): TGTGCCAGCAGCACGGTAGCGGGGGTGACCAATGAGCAGTACTTC. Protein sequence: CASSTVAGVTNEQYF.

Concerning this clonotype itself: A much more abundant neighbour one base away suggests this may be a read error. The chain employs TRBV20-1 and TRBJ2-3, with D possibly TRBD2 on 5 matching bases. There are 17 residues in the CDR3. With 1 base removed from V and 4 bases from J, the gap between germline ends came to 21 bases. Germline loops: CDR1 DFQATT, CDR2 SNEGSKA (reference sequence). The CDR3, as DNA: TGCAGTGCTAGAGCCCCGTTGGCTAGCAGGAGTCCAGATACGCAGTATTTT. Its protein is CSARAPLASRSPDTQYF.

To note about this clonotype: No conserved phenylalanine or tryptophan ends this CDR3, so it is likely a read error. The V call is TRBV12-3 or TRBV12-4, the J call TRBJ1-5, with D hard to call. The CDR3 is 15 amino acids. The ends were cut back, 2 bases at V and 2 bases at J, with 10 bases in the middle. The CDR3 DNA sequence: TGTGCCAGCAGTTTATCGATGCTCGGCAATCAGCCCCAGCATGTT. This sequence encodes CASSLSMLGNQPQHV.

In this sample, this clonotype turned up a few times. Compared with germline, one end of the junction differs, possibly owing to a read error. The genes are TRBV7-6 and TRBJ1-2, with D possibly matching TRBD1 (5 bases). Per germline, CDR1 SGHVS and CDR2 FNYEAQ. This CDR3 spans 15 amino acids. This CDR3 is CAGSLGGQGPYGYTF. For the CDR3, the DNA is TGTGCCGGCAGCCTAGGTGGCCAGGGCCCCTATGGCTACACCTTC.